Listed below are T cell receptor beta chains from one sample, sequenced in a study of shared clonotypes between healthy human individuals. TCRdb's table, derived via immunoSEQ multiplex PCR, lists solely in-frame clones and lacks some. The sample includes 2 million to 2.5 million clones, around 93% of them seen just once. Sequencing was performed on naive CD4+ T cells from PBMCs. The receptors come from a man between 18 and 29 years old in good health. Some clones in this sample may be carry-over from other donors' samples. Both conserved end residues are trimmed from each CDR3. Expanded clones get a size class; other rows say once, few or many, or leave the size out.

abundance	v_gene	j_gene	CDR3aa
NA	TRBV7-9	TRBJ1-2	ASSLVPGQGPGGYGYT
NA	TRBV14	TRBJ1-1	ASSPSLGWNTEAF
NA	TRBV13	TRBJ2-5	ASSTRTSGRGWQETQY
NA	TRBV14	TRBJ2-7	ASSQVGGSYEQY
NA	TRBV19	TRBJ2-1	ASSGTGVGAYNEQF
once	TRBV10-3	NA	AISVAGESYEQY
NA	TRBV14	TRBJ2-7	ASSFVPGASDEQY
NA	TRBV19	TRBJ2-3	ASSWDSVTDTQY
NA	TRBV5-1	TRBJ1-2	ASSLDRGGYGYT
NA	TRBV28	TRBJ2-5	ASRRAGDGTQY
NA	TRBV7-2	TRBJ2-7	ASSFLAGSYEQY
NA	TRBV5-6	TRBJ1-1	ASSPIAGTGDDTEAF
NA	TRBV6-1	TRBJ1-2	ATQLTDRGYGYT
NA	TRBV11-2	TRBJ2-7	ASSFATVGEQY
NA	TRBV30	TRBJ2-3	AWSGILARSTDTQY
NA	TRBV7-2	TRBJ2-7	ASSRTGTGGHEQY
NA	TRBV28	TRBJ1-5	ASSFPPAQH
NA	TRBV4-3	TRBJ1-3	ASSQYYGYSGNTIY
NA	TRBV29-1	TRBJ2-5	SVVRAEETQY
NA	TRBV30	TRBJ1-5	AWSGTATNQPQH
once	TRBV2	TRBJ2-5	ASSDWDRGRETQY
NA	TRBV21-1	TRBJ2-1	ASSKVVRSGSTREQF
NA	TRBV10-3	TRBJ1-5	AISDSSNQPQH
once	TRBV6-4	TRBJ2-7	ASSDGIPGTARSSYEQY
NA	TRBV10-3	TRBJ2-1	AISEGERVYNEQF
NA	TRBV7-3	TRBJ1-1	ASRRSRDTEAF